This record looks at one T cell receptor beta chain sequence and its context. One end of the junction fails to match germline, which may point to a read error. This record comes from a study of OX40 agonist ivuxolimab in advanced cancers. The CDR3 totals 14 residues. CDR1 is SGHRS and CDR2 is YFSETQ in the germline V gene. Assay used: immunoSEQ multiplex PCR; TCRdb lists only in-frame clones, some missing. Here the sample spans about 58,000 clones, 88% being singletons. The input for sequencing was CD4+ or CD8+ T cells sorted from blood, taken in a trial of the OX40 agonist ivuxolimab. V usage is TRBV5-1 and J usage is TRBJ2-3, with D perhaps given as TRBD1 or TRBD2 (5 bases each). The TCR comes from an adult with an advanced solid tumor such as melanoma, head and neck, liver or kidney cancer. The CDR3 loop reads CASSQGPSRDTQYF. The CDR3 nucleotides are TGCGCCAGCAGCCAGGGACCGAGCAGAGATACGCAGTATTTT.